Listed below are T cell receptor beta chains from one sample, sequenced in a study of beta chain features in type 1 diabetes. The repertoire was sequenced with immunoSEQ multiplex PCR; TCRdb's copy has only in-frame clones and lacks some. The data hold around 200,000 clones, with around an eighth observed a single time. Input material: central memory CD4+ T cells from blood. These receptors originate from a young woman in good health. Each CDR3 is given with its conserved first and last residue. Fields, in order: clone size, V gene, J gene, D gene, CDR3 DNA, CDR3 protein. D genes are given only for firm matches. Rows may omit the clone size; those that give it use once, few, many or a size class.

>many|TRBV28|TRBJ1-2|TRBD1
TGTGCCAGCAGTTTGCCGGGACAGGGTGGTTCTGGCTACACCTTC
CASSLPGQGGSGYTF
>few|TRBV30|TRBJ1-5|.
TGTGCCTGGAGTGTACACAATCAGCCCCAGCATTTT
CAWSVHNQPQHF
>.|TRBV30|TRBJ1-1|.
TGTGCCTGGAGTGGGCATAAGAACACTGAAGCTTTCTTT
CAWSGHKNTEAFF
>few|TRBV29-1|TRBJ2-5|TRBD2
TGCAGCGTCGACGGGACTAGCGGGAAGTACCAAGAGACCCAGTACTTC
CSVDGTSGKYQETQYF
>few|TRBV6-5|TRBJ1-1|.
TGTGCCAGCGGCGAGGGCTTACGTCTTCCCCGAGCTTTCTTT
CASGEGLRLPRAFF
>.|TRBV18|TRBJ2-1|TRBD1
TGTGCCAGCTCACCGACAGGGAGTGAGCAGTTCTTC
CASSPTGSEQFF
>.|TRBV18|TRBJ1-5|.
TGTGCCAGCTCACCAGGGCAGGGCTCTAATCAGCCCCAGCATTTT
CASSPGQGSNQPQHF
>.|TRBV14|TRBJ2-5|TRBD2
TGTGCCAGCAGCCTCCTTGGGGAGGGACCGGAGACCCAGTACTTC
CASSLLGEGPETQYF
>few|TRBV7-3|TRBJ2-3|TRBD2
TGTGCCAGCAGCTACGGACTAGCGGGAGCGGATACGCAGTATTTT
CASSYGLAGADTQYF
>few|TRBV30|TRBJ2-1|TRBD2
TGTGCCTGGACTCGCAGCGGGATAGACTACAATGAGCAGTTCTTC
CAWTRSGIDYNEQFF
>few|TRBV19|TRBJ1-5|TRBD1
TGTGCCAGTAGTAAGAGGACAGGGGCGAGCAATCAGCCCCAGCATTTT
CASSKRTGASNQPQHF
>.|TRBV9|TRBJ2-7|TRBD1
TGTGCCAGCAGCGTAGGCTGGGGGACAGGGGTCCACGAGCAGTACTTC
CASSVGWGTGVHEQYF
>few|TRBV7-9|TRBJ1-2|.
TGTGCCAGCAGCGCCGGGTTGGATGGCTACACCTTC
CASSAGLDGYTF